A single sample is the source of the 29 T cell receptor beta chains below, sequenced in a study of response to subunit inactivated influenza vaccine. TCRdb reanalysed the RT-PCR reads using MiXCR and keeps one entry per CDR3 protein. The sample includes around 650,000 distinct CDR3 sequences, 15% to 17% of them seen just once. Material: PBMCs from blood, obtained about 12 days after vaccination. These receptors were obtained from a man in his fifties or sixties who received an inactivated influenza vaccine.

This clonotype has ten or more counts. The CDR3 bases are TGTGCCAGCAGCTTGGGGACTATAACACAGTTCTTC. Translation: CASSLGTITQFF. This chain links TRBV5-5 with TRBJ2-1; tentatively, D is TRBD2 (6 bases). The V gene's germline CDR1 is SGHKS and CDR2 YYEKEE (reference sequence). This CDR3 region has 12 residues. Trimming stripped 0 bases from V and 13 bases from J, with 11 bases between.

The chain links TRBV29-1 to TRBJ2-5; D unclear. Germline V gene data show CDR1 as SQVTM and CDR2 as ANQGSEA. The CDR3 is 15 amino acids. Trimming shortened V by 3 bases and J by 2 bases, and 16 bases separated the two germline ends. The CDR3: CSVEMWGMGQETQYF. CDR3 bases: TGCAGCGTTGAGATGTGGGGTATGGGACAAGAGACCCAGTACTTC.

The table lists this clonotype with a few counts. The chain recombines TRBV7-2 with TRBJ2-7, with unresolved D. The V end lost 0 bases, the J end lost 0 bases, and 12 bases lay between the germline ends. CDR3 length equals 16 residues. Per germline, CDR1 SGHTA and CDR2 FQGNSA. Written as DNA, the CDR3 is TGTGCCAGCAGCTTAGCGAGCGACCGCAGCTCCTACGAGCAGTACTTC. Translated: CASSLASDRSSYEQYF. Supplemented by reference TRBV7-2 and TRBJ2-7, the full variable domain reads GAGVSQSPSNKVTEKGKDVELRCDPISGHTALYWYRQSLGQGLEFLIYFQGNSAPDKSGLPSDRFSAERTGGSVSTLTIQRTQQEDSAVYLCASSLASDRSSYEQYFGPGTRLTVT.

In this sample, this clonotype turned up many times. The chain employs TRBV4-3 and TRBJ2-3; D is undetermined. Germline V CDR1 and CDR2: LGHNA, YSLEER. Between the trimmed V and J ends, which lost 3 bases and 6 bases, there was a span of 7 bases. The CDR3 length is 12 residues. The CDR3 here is CASSHTRDTQYF. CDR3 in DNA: TGCGCCAGCAGCCATACGAGGGATACGCAGTATTTT.

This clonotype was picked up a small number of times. The CDR3 region has the DNA TGCGCCAGCAGCCAGGGGGGACAGATTATTAGTGAGCAGTTCTTC. Protein product: CASSQGGQIISEQFF. This chain joins TRBV4-1 and TRBJ2-1; possibly TRBD1 for D (7 bases). V lost 3 bases and J lost 9, with 18 bases in between. Germline V gene lookup returns CDR1 MGHRA and CDR2 YSYEKL. The CDR3 runs to 15 residues.

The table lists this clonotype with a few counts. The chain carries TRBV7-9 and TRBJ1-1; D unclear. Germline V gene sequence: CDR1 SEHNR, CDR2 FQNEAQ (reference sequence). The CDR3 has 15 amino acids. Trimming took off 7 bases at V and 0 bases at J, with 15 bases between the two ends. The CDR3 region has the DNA TGTGCCAGCATCCCCAAAAGGCGATTGAACACTGAAGCTTTCTTT. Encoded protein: CASIPKRRLNTEAFF.

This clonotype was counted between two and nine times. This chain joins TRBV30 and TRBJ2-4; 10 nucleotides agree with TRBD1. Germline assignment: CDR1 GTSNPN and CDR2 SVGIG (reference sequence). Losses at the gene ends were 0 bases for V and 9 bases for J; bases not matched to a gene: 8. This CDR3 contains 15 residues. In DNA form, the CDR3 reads TGTGCCTGGAGTGTGACAGGGGGCGCATCTGGCATTCAGTACTTC. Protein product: CAWSVTGGASGIQYF. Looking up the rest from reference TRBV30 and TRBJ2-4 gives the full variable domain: SQTIHQWPATLVQPVGSPLSLECTVEGTSNPNLYWYRQAAGRGLQLLFYSVGIGQISSEVPQNLSASRPQDRQFILSSKKLLLSDSGFYLCAWSVTGGASGIQYFGAGTRLSVL.

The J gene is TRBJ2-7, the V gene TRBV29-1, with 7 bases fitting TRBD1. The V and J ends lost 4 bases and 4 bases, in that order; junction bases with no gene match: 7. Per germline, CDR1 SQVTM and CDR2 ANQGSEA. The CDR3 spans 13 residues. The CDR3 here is CSVGGRGTYEQYF. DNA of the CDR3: TGCAGCGTTGGGGGCAGGGGGACGTACGAGCAGTACTTC.

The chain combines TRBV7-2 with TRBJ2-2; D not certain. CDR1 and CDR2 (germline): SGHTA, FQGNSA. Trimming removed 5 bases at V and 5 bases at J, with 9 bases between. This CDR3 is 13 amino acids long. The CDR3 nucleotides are TGTGCCAGCAGCCCCTATCGGACCGGGGAGCTGTTTTTT. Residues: CASSPYRTGELFF.

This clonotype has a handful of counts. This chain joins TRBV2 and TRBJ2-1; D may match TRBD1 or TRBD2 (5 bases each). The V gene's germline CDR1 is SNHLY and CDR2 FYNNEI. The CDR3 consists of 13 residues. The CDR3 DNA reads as TGTGCATCCCAACCGGGGCTAGTTCTTGAGCAGTTCTTC. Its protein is CASQPGLVLEQFF.

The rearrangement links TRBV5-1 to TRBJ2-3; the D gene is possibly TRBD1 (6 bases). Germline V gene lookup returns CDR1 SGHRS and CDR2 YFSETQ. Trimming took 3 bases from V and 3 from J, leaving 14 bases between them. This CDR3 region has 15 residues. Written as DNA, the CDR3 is TGCGCCAGCAGCTCTCCCGGACAGCCAACAGATACGCAGTATTTT. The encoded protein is CASSSPGQPTDTQYF.

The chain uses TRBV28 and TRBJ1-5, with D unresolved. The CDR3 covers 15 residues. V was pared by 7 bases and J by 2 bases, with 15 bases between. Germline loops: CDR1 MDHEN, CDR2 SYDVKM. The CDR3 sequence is CASIPRGAGNQPQHF. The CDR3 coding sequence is TGTGCCAGCATCCCCCGAGGCGCAGGCAATCAGCCCCAGCATTTT.

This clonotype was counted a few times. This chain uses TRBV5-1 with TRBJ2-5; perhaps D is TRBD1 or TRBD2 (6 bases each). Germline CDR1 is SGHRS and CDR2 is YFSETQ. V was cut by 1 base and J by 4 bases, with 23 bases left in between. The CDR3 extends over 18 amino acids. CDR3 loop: CASSLTPLPGARGETQYF. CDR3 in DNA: TGCGCCAGCAGCTTGACACCCCTCCCAGGGGCGCGGGGAGAGACCCAGTACTTC.

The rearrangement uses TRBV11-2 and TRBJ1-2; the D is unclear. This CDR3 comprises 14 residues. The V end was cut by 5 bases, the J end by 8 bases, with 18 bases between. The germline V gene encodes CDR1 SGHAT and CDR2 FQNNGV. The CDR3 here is CASSRTGYLGGYTF. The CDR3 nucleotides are TGTGCCAGCAGCCGGACCGGCTATTTGGGCGGCTACACCTTC.

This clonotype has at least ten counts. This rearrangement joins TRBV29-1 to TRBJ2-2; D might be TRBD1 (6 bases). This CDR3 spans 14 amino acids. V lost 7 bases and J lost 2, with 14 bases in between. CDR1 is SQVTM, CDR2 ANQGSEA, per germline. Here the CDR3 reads CSARTATNTGELFF. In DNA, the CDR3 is TGCAGCGCCAGGACAGCTACTAACACCGGGGAGCTGTTTTTT.

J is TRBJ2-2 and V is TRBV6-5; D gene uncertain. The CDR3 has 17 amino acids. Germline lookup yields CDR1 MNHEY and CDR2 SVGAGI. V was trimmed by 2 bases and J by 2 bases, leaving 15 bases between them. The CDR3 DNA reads TGTGCCAGCAGTTACCGGTTTGGACGGACCAACACCGGGGAGCTGTTTTTT. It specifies CASSYRFGRTNTGELFF.

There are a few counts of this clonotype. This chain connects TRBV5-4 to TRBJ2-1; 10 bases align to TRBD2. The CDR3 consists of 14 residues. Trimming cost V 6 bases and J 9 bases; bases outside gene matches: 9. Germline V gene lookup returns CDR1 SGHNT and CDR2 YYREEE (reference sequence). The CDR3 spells CASIPSGGMGEQFF. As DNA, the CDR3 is TGTGCCAGCATCCCTAGCGGGGGTATGGGTGAGCAGTTCTTC.

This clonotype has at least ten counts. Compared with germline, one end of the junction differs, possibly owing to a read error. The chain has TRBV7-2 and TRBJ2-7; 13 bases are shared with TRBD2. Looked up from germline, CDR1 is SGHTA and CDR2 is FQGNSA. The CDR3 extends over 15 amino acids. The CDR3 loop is CASSLGLAGAYEQYF. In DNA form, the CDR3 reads TGTGCCAGCAGTTTAGGACTAGCGGGGGCCTACGAGCAGTACTTC. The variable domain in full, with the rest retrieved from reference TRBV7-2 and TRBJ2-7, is GAGVSQSPSNKVTEKGKDVELRCDPISGHTALYWYRQSLGQGLEFLIYFQGNSAPDKSGLPSDRFSAERTGGSVSTLTIQRTQQEDSAVYLCASSLGLAGAYEQYFGPGTRLTVT.

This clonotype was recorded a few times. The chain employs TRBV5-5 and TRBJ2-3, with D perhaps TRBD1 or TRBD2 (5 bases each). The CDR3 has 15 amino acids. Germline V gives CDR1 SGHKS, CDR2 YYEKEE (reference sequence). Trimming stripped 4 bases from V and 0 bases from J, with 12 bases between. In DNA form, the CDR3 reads TGTGCCAGCAGCCGACAGAGGGAAAGCACAGATACGCAGTATTTT. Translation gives CASSRQRESTDTQYF. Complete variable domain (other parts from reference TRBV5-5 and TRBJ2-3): DAGVTQSPTHLIKTRGQQVTLRCSPISGHKSVSWYQQVLGQGPQFIFQYYEKEERGRGNFPDRFSARQFPNYSSELNVNALLLGDSALYLCASSRQRESTDTQYFGPGTRLTVL.

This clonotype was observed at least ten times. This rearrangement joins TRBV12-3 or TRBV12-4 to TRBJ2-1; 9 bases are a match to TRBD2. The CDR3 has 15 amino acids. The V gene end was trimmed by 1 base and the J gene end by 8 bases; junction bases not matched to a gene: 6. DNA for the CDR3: TGTGCCAGCAGTTTAGGGCTAGCGGGACTCGATGAGCAGTTCTTC. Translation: CASSLGLAGLDEQFF.

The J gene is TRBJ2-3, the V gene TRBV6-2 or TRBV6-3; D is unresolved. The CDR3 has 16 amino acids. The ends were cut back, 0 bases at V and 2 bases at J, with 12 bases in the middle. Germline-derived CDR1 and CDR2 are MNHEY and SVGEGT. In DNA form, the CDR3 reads TGTGCCAGCAGTTACTCATCAGGAAGGTTCACAGATACGCAGTATTTT. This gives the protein CASSYSSGRFTDTQYF.

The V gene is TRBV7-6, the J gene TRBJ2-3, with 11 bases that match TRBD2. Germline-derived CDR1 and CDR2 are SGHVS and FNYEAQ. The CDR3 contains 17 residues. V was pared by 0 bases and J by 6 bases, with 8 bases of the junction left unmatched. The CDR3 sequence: CASSLAYSGGGKDTQYF. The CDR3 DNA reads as TGTGCCAGCAGCTTAGCGTATAGCGGGGGGGGCAAGGATACGCAGTATTTT.

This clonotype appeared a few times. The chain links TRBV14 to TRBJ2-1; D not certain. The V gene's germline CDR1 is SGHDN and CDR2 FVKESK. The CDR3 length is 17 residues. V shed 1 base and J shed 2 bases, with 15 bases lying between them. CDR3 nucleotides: TGTGCCAGCAGCCAAGGGGTTTGGGGATCAGCCTACAATGAGCAGTTCTTC. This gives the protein CASSQGVWGSAYNEQFF.

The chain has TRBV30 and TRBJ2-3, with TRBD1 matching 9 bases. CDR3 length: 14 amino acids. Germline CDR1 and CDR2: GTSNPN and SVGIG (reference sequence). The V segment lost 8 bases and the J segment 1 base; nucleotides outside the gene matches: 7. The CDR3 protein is CAGRQGVRTDTQYF. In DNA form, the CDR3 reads TGTGCCGGAAGACAGGGGGTTCGCACAGATACGCAGTATTTT.

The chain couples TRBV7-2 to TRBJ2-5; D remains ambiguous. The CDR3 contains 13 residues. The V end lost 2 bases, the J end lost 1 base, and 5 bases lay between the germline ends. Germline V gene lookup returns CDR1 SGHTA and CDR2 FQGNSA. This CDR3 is CASSLYGQETQYF. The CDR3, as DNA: TGTGCCAGCAGCTTATACGGCCAAGAGACCCAGTACTTC.

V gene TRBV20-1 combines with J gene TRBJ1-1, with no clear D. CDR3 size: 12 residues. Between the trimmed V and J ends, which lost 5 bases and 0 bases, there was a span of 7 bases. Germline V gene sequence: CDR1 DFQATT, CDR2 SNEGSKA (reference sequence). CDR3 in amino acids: CSAFTMNTEAFF. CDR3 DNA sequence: TGCAGTGCTTTCACTATGAACACTGAAGCTTTCTTT.

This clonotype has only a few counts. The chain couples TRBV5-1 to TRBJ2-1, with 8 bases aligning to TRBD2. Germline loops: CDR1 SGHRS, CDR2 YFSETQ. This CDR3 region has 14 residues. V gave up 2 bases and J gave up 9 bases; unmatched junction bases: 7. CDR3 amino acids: CASSLVDSGAEQFF. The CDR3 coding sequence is TGCGCCAGCAGCTTAGTCGATAGCGGGGCTGAGCAGTTCTTC.

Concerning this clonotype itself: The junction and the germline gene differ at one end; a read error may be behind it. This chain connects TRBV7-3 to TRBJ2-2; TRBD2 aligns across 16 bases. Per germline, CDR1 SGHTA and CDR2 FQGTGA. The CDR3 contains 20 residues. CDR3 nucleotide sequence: TGTGCCAGCAGTCAAGGGGGACTAGCGGGAGGGCCTGCGAACACCGGGAAGCTGTTTTTT. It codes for CASSQGGLAGGPANTGKLFF.

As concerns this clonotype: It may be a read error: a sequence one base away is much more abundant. The CDR3 DNA reads TGTGCCAGCAGCTTTGAGACAGGGGACTACGAGCAGTACTTC. This encodes CASSFETGDYEQYF. The chain combines TRBV5-4 with TRBJ2-7; 8 bases line up with TRBD1. With 2 bases clipped from V and 3 bases from J, the junction kept 4 bases outside the gene matches. CDR3 length: 14 residues. Germline V lookup: CDR1 SGHNT, CDR2 YYREEE (reference sequence).